The 10 T cell receptor beta chains presented below share a single source sample, sequenced in a study of regulatory T cells in long-lasting Graves disease. Time point in this sample: newly diagnosed GD, antithyroid drugs for less than 3 months. Isolated PBMC RNA provided the starting material for the TCR library. Arm-PCR of CDR3 regions and iRepertoire HTBI primers were the basis on which TCR beta libraries were built. TCRdb recomputed calls from the multiplex PCR reads with MiXCR, one row per CDR3 protein. The sample has about 220,000 distinct CDR3 sequences, roughly a fifth seen once; the top ten hold about 10%. These data also formed part of another study, on T cells in Graves' hyperthyroidism and ophthalmopathy.

The source was peripheral blood mononuclear cells (PBMCs), collected at new diagnosis, from a patient treated with antithyroid drugs. The receptors stem from a woman in her thirties with Graves disease.

On this clonotype: With a much larger clone just one base away, this may be a read error. The genes are TRBV24-1 and TRBJ2-3; tentatively, D is TRBD1 or TRBD2 (5 bases each). The CDR3 covers 16 residues. Trimming shortened V by 1 base and J by 1 base, and 11 bases separated the two germline ends. Germline CDR1 reads KGHDR; CDR2 reads SFDVKD. The CDR3 loop reads CATSDLFGTGTDTQYF. Here the CDR3 DNA reads TGTGCCACCAGTGATTTATTCGGGACCGGCACAGATACGCAGTATTTT.

This clonotype was seen at least ten times. The rearrangement links TRBV6-1 to TRBJ1-4; D remains unclear. The CDR3 has 15 residues. V lost 6 bases, J lost 8 bases, and 19 bases lay in between. In germline, CDR1 is MNHNS, CDR2 SASEGT. Written as DNA, the CDR3 is TGTGCCAGCAGCGGATGGTCCCCCGAGGGCGAAAAACTGTTTTTT. Translated, it gives CASSGWSPEGEKLFF.

This clonotype showed up many times. V usage is TRBV20-1 and J usage is TRBJ2-3; TRBD1 aligns across 7 bases. This CDR3 is built from 14 residues. Germline loops: CDR1 DFQATT, CDR2 SNEGSKA (reference sequence). J lost 5 bases, V lost 3 bases, and 8 bases had no gene match. In nucleotides, the CDR3 is TGCAGTGCTAGCGTACAGGGGAAAGGAGATACGCAGTATTTT. This sequence encodes CSASVQGKGDTQYF.

This clonotype was counted once. The rearrangement links TRBV12-5 to TRBJ2-4; 7 nucleotides agree with TRBD2. Germline V gives CDR1 LGHNT, CDR2 FRNRAP. Trimming took 6 bases from V and 9 from J; bases not matched to a gene: 8. CDR3 length: 13 amino acids. In DNA form, the CDR3 reads TGTGCTAGTGGCTTAGGTGGGGAGGGCATTCAGTACTTC. Protein sequence: CASGLGGEGIQYF.

This clonotype was detected ten times or more. V and J are TRBV19 and TRBJ2-3, with a tentative D call TRBD1 (6 bases). The CDR3 has 18 amino acids. Trimming stripped 3 bases from V and 0 bases from J, with 19 bases between. CDR1 and CDR2 from the germline V gene are LNHDA and SQIVND (reference sequence). This chain's CDR3 is CASSIGGGPDSSTDTQYF. The CDR3, as DNA: TGTGCCAGTAGTATTGGGGGCGGACCAGACTCTAGCACAGATACGCAGTATTTT.

V gene TRBV5-6 combines with J gene TRBJ2-5; D remains ambiguous. The germline V and J ends were trimmed by 0 bases and 5 bases, with 8 bases remaining between them. The germline V gene has CDR1 SGHDT and CDR2 YYEEEE. This CDR3 has 13 residues. DNA of the CDR3: TGTGCCAGCAGCTTGGATCCGGTGGAGACCCAGTACTTC. Translation: CASSLDPVETQYF.

This clonotype was seen repeatedly, ten times or more. In DNA, the CDR3 is TGTGCCAGCAGCTTAGGGCCAGTGGGATATGGCTACACCTTC. It yields the protein CASSLGPVGYGYTF. The chain carries TRBV7-2 and TRBJ1-2; D remains unclear. Trimming removed 1 base at V and 5 bases at J, with 11 bases between. The CDR3 consists of 14 residues. Germline V gene data show CDR1 as SGHTA and CDR2 as FQGNSA.

This clonotype was detected many times. The CDR3 loop reads CATSRDSNTGTGVQPQHF. CDR3 nucleotide sequence: TGTGCCACCAGCAGAGATTCTAACACCGGGACAGGGGTTCAGCCCCAGCATTTT. V and J are TRBV15 and TRBJ1-5, with 10 bases matching TRBD1. J gave up 6 bases and V 0 bases, and 11 bases lay outside the gene matches. Germline CDR1 is LNHNV and CDR2 is YYDKDF (reference sequence). This CDR3 comprises 18 residues.

In its sample, this clonotype was seen many times. This rearrangement joins TRBV2 to TRBJ2-1; 12 bases line up with TRBD1. This CDR3 comprises 16 residues. The J segment lost 7 bases and the V segment lost 6 bases, leaving 10 bases of the junction unmatched. Germline lookup yields CDR1 SNHLY and CDR2 FYNNEI. CDR3 sequence: CASRAPGQGARNEQFF. The CDR3 region has the DNA TGTGCCAGCAGGGCGCCGGGACAGGGGGCCCGTAATGAGCAGTTCTTC.

The rearrangement uses TRBV19 and TRBJ1-5; perhaps TRBD1 as D (6 bases). The V and J ends lost 5 bases and 0 bases respectively, with 11 bases between them. Looked up from germline, CDR1 is LNHDA and CDR2 is SQIVND (reference sequence). CDR3 length: 15 amino acids. The CDR3 here is CASSRSGDSNQPQHF. CDR3 nucleotide sequence: TGTGCCAGTAGTCGATCAGGGGATAGCAATCAGCCCCAGCATTTT. Full variable domain (missing parts from reference TRBV19 and TRBJ1-5): DGGITQSPKYLFRKEGQNVTLSCEQNLNHDAMYWYRQDPGQGLRLIYYSQIVNDFQKGDIAEGYSVSREKKESFPLTVTSAQKNPTAFYLCASSRSGDSNQPQHFGDGTRLSIL.